The next 21 T cell receptor beta chains were all read from a single sample in a study of cytomegalovirus exposure and HLA in healthy donors. The PCR had 60 Vbeta and 13 Jbeta primers. The data were produced by immunoSEQ multiplex PCR, yet TCRdb's version contains in-frame clones alone and is incomplete. This sample has about 160,000 clones, with 60% to 80% found just once. Input material: PBMCs. Receptor source: a man between 25 and 39 years old in good health and CMV-seropositive.

This clone was seen once. The chain is built from TRBV7-3 and TRBJ2-4; 9 nucleotides align to TRBD1. The CDR3 totals 18 residues. CDR1 and CDR2 (germline): SGHTA, FQGTGA. V was clipped by 4 bases and J by 2 bases; unmatched bases: 12. Here the CDR3 DNA reads TGTGCCAGCAGCTCACCCCGGGACAGGGATGATCCCAAAAACATTCAGTACTTC. Encoded protein: CASSSPRDRDDPKNIQYF.

CDR3 region: CASSEASGGQETQYF. CDR3 DNA sequence: TGTGCCAGCAGTGAAGCTAGCGGGGGCCAAGAGACCCAGTACTTC. The rearrangement links TRBV6-1 to TRBJ2-5; TRBD2 matches at 9 bases. The germline CDR1 and CDR2 sequences are MNHNS and SASEGT. J gave up 1 base and V 0 bases, and 0 bases lay outside the gene matches. The length of the CDR3 is 15 residues.

The chain has TRBV7-9 and TRBJ2-1; TRBD1 might be the D (6 bases). Germline CDR1 reads SEHNR; CDR2 reads FQNEAQ (reference sequence). CDR3 length: 17 amino acids. V gave up 4 bases and J gave up 0 bases, with 16 bases separating them. CDR3 DNA: TGTGCCAGCAGCTCAAGCTGGGGACACAACTCCTACAATGAGCAGTTCTTC. Translated, it gives CASSSSWGHNSYNEQFF.

The chain joins TRBV5-1 to TRBJ2-3; TRBD1 matches at 7 bases. Losses at the gene ends were 0 bases for V and 0 bases for J; bases not matched to a gene: 4. The CDR3 extends over 16 amino acids. Germline-derived CDR1 and CDR2 are SGHRS and YFSETQ. This CDR3 reads CASSLGGGGSTDTQYF. CDR3 nucleotide sequence: TGCGCCAGCAGCTTGGGAGGGGGCGGTAGCACAGATACGCAGTATTTT.

This clone has just one count. The V and J genes are TRBV19 and TRBJ2-7; the D gene is possibly TRBD1 (5 bases). Trimming took 6 bases from V and 4 from J, leaving 13 bases between them. Germline V lookup: CDR1 LNHDA, CDR2 SQIVND (reference sequence). This CDR3 spans 13 amino acids. CDR3 loop: CASSQKTVYEQYF. The CDR3 DNA reads as TGTGCCAGTAGCCAAAAGACAGTTTACGAGCAGTACTTC.

The CDR3 region is CASSLYLAETQYF. In DNA, the CDR3 is TGTGCCAGCAGTTTATATCTAGCCGAGACCCAGTACTTC. The chain links TRBV27 to TRBJ2-5; possibly TRBD2 for D (5 bases). CDR3 size: 13 residues. Germline CDR1 and CDR2: MNHEY and SMNVEV (reference sequence). V lost 1 base to trimming and J lost 5 bases, with 8 bases between them.

This sequence joins TRBV7-2 and TRBJ1-5; weak D call: TRBD1 (6 bases). From germline, CDR1 is SGHTA and CDR2 FQGNSA. CDR3 length: 16 residues. Between the trimmed V and J ends, which lost 5 bases and 2 bases, there was a span of 16 bases. CDR3 protein: CASSPQGGGGNQPQHF. The CDR3 nucleotides read TGTGCCAGCAGCCCTCAGGGAGGGGGAGGCAATCAGCCCCAGCATTTT.

The chain links TRBV4-1 to TRBJ2-1; possible D gene TRBD2, 6 bases. The V end lost 1 base, the J end lost 10 bases, and 14 bases lay between the germline ends. The CDR3 spans 14 residues. The germline CDR1 and CDR2 sequences are MGHRA and YSYEKL. CDR3: CASSQAWRASEQFF. The CDR3 nucleotides read TGCGCCAGCAGCCAAGCGTGGAGGGCAAGCGAGCAGTTCTTC.

The gene calls are TRBV6-5 and TRBJ1-2; D is possibly TRBD1 (6 bases). The CDR3 sequence is 15 residues long. V lost 5 bases to trimming and J lost 3 bases, with 16 bases between them. Germline CDR1 is MNHEY and CDR2 is SVGAGI. The CDR3 coding sequence is TGTGCCAGCAGTCTCGACGGGGGGCAGGACTATGGCTACACCTTC. Translating gives CASSLDGGQDYGYTF.

This rearrangement joins TRBV4-1 to TRBJ2-2; D may be TRBD1 (6 bases). The CDR3 is 15 amino acids. Deletions cut 0 bases from V and 7 bases from J, with 12 bases between. The V gene's germline CDR1 is MGHRA and CDR2 YSYEKL. CDR3 region: CASSQENREDGELFF. CDR3 nucleotides: TGCGCCAGCAGCCAAGAGAACAGGGAAGACGGGGAGCTGTTTTTT.

The chain joins TRBV5-4 to TRBJ2-3; 9 bases match TRBD1. This CDR3 contains 15 residues. CDR1 SGHNT and CDR2 YYREEE come from the germline V gene (reference sequence). Unmatched junction bases numbered 7, after V lost 5 bases and J lost 3 bases. CDR3 sequence (DNA): TGTGCCAGCAGGGAACAGGGGGCCTGGACAGATACGCAGTATTTT. Translated, it gives CASREQGAWTDTQYF. The whole variable domain, remainder taken from reference TRBV5-4 and TRBJ2-3, is ETGVTQSPTHLIKTRGQQVTLRCSSQSGHNTVSWYQQALGQGPQFIFQYYREEENGRGNFPPRFSGLQFPNYSSELNVNALELDDSALYLCASREQGAWTDTQYFGPGTRLTVL.

The gene calls are TRBV7-2 and TRBJ1-2; 8 bases line up with TRBD1. J gave up 2 bases and V 3 bases, and 8 bases lay outside the gene matches. Germline CDR1 is SGHTA and CDR2 is FQGNSA. The CDR3 contains 16 residues. In nucleotides, the CDR3 is TGTGCCAGCAGCTTCGAACACGACAGGGGAAACTATGGCTACACCTTC. Translating gives CASSFEHDRGNYGYTF. Full variable domain (remainder filled in from reference TRBV7-2 and TRBJ1-2): GAGVSQSPSNKVTEKGKDVELRCDPISGHTALYWYRQSLGQGLEFLIYFQGNSAPDKSGLPSDRFSAERTGGSVSTLTIQRTQQEDSAVYLCASSFEHDRGNYGYTFGSGTRLTVV.

The gene calls are TRBV5-1 and TRBJ2-3; perhaps TRBD1 as D (6 bases). Trimming cost V 6 bases and J 2 bases, with 10 bases left between them. CDR1 is SGHRS, CDR2 YFSETQ, per germline. This CDR3 is 13 amino acids long. As DNA, the CDR3 is TGCGCCAGCAAGGGGGTTATCACAGATACGCAGTATTTT. Translated: CASKGVITDTQYF.

The chain employs TRBV5-1 and TRBJ2-5; 7 bases align to TRBD2. The CDR3 covers 16 residues. V shed 7 bases, J shed 1 base, and the junction held 13 bases outside the gene matches. Germline-derived CDR1 and CDR2 are SGHRS and YFSETQ. The CDR3 nucleotides are TGCGCCAGCCGCCGCACGAGCGGGGTAAGCCAAGAGACCCAGTACTTC. Amino acids: CASRRTSGVSQETQYF.

This clone has only one observation. In DNA form, the CDR3 reads TGTGCCAGCAGCACCAGGGCTGGAGAGTACGAGCAGTACTTC. The encoded protein is CASSTRAGEYEQYF. V is TRBV5-4 and J is TRBJ2-7, with a tentative D call TRBD1 (5 bases). CDR1 SGHNT and CDR2 YYREEE come from the germline V gene (reference sequence). V lost 4 bases and J lost 4, with 15 bases in between. The CDR3 totals 14 residues.

CDR3 nucleotides: TGTGCCAGCAGTTTGAGGGAGCAGTACTTC. This encodes CASSLREQYF. The V call is TRBV28, the J call TRBJ2-7; D is undetermined. The CDR3 is 10 amino acids. Germline CDR1 MDHEN, CDR2 SYDVKM. Trimming pared 3 bases from V and 7 bases from J, leaving 4 bases between.

The rearrangement uses TRBV21-1 and TRBJ2-3; the tabulated D call, TRBD1, remains unverified against the DNA. TRBV21-1 constitutes a pseudogene. The CDR3 runs 17 residues. Written as DNA, the CDR3 is TGTGCCAGCAGCAAAGATCGTCGGACAGGGGGCACAGATACGCAGTATTTT. It translates to CASSKDRRTGGTDTQYF.

V and J are TRBV5-1 and TRBJ2-1, with 14 bases that match TRBD2. Germline assignment: CDR1 SGHRS and CDR2 YFSETQ. This CDR3 comprises 16 residues. Trimming cost V 4 bases and J 5 bases; bases outside gene matches: 5. DNA for the CDR3: TGCGCCAGCAGCCCCGGACTAGCGGGGGGCCACAATGAGCAGTTCTTC. This encodes CASSPGLAGGHNEQFF.

This chain connects TRBV9 to TRBJ2-5, with 10 nucleotides matching TRBD2. Germline V lookup: CDR1 SGDLS, CDR2 YYNGEE. Losses at the gene ends were 0 bases for V and 4 bases for J; bases not matched to a gene: 6. The CDR3 totals 16 residues. CDR3 sequence reads: CASSVGTSGVVETQYF. Written as DNA, the CDR3 is TGTGCCAGCAGCGTAGGAACTAGCGGGGTAGTAGAGACCCAGTACTTC.

This sequence joins TRBV7-6 and TRBJ1-2, with TRBD1 identical over 7 bases. V lost 4 bases, J lost 8 bases, and 7 bases stayed unmatched. CDR1 is SGHVS and CDR2 is FNYEAQ in the germline V gene. CDR3 size: 13 residues. The CDR3 bases are TGTGCCAGCAGCTCGACAGGGTTGGAAGGCTACACCTTC. It yields the protein CASSSTGLEGYTF.

This clone was seen once. The chain couples TRBV6-5 to TRBJ2-7; weak D call: TRBD2 (6 bases). The germline CDR1 and CDR2 sequences are MNHEY and SVGAGI. V lost 8 bases to trimming and J lost 4 bases, with 6 bases between them. This CDR3 comprises 10 residues. CDR3 sequence reads: CASGTYEQYF. CDR3 DNA sequence: TGTGCCAGCGGGACTTACGAGCAGTACTTC.